This passage covers 29 T cell receptor beta chains from one sample sequenced in a study of cytomegalovirus exposure and HLA in healthy donors. Both 60 Vbeta primers and 13 Jbeta primers went into the PCR. Sequencing used immunoSEQ multiplex PCR; TCRdb keeps in-frame clones, though not all of them. This table has 85,000 to 100,000 clones, roughly 82% appearing once. The sample comprised PBMCs. These receptors were obtained from a human donor in good health.

The chain links TRBV5-1 to TRBJ1-5, with 8 bases identical to TRBD1. With V trimmed by 2 bases and J by 3 bases, 4 bases remained unmatched. The CDR3 consists of 15 residues. The germline V gene has CDR1 SGHRS and CDR2 YFSETQ. The CDR3 region is CASSFGTGLNQPQHF. Written as DNA, the CDR3 is TGCGCCAGCAGCTTTGGGACAGGTCTCAATCAGCCCCAGCATTTT.

The chain is built from TRBV10-2 and TRBJ1-5, with no clear D. V was shortened by 8 bases and J by 1 base, with 12 bases between the two germline ends. The CDR3 is 14 residues long. Per the germline V gene, CDR1 is WSHSY and CDR2 is SAAADI. DNA of the CDR3: TGCGCCAGCGCTGAAGACTGGAGCAATCAGCCCCAGCATTTT. Its translation: CASAEDWSNQPQHF.

This chain uses TRBV7-9 with TRBJ1-1; no definite D call. The CDR3 consists of 14 residues. Deletions cut 1 base from V and 0 bases from J, with 6 bases between. Germline CDR1 reads SEHNR; CDR2 reads FQNEAQ (reference sequence). The CDR3, as DNA: TGTGCCAGCAGCTTAGGTACACTGAACACTGAAGCTTTCTTT. Translated: CASSLGTLNTEAFF. Together with reference TRBV7-9 and TRBJ1-1, the CDR3 gives the full variable domain: DTGVSQNPRHKITKRGQNVTFRCDPISEHNRLYWYRQTLGQGPEFLTYFQNEAQLEKSRLLSDRFSAERPKGSFSTLEIQRTEQGDSAMYLCASSLGTLNTEAFFGQGTRLTVV.

This chain uses TRBV5-6 with TRBJ2-3; 7 bases match TRBD2. V lost 0 bases and J lost 4; bases outside the gene matches: 5. CDR3 length: 15 amino acids. Germline CDR1 SGHDT, CDR2 YYEEEE. The chain's CDR3 is CASSLDGGSADTQYF. The CDR3 nucleotides read TGTGCCAGCAGCTTGGACGGGGGGAGTGCAGATACGCAGTATTTT. Looking up the rest from reference TRBV5-6 and TRBJ2-3 gives the full variable domain: DAGVTQSPTHLIKTRGQQVTLRCSPKSGHDTVSWYQQALGQGPQFIFQYYEEEERQRGNFPDRFSGHQFPNYSSELNVNALLLGDSALYLCASSLDGGSADTQYFGPGTRLTVL.

This clone was seen only a few times. The V and J genes are TRBV7-9 and TRBJ1-1; D ambiguous. This CDR3 is built from 12 residues. V dropped 8 bases and J dropped 6 bases, with 13 bases sitting between them. Per the germline V gene, CDR1 is SEHNR and CDR2 is FQNEAQ (reference sequence). The CDR3, as DNA: TGTGCCAGCGAGGATCGGGATCCTGAAGCTTTCTTT. Amino acid sequence: CASEDRDPEAFF.

V usage is TRBV18 and J usage is TRBJ1-5, with D hard to call. The V end lost 2 bases, the J end lost 2 bases, and 7 bases lay between the germline ends. The germline V gene has CDR1 KGHSH and CDR2 LQKENI. The CDR3 runs to 14 residues. The CDR3 nucleotides read TGTGCCAGCTCACCATCCGGTGGCAATCAGCCCCAGCATTTT. This translates into CASSPSGGNQPQHF.

DNA for the CDR3: TGCGCCAGCAGCTTGGGGACAGGCCGCACAGATACGCAGTATTTT. It codes for CASSLGTGRTDTQYF. The chain links TRBV5-1 to TRBJ2-3, with 7 bases matching TRBD1. V shed 0 bases and J 1 base; nucleotides not matched to a gene: 2. CDR3 length equals 15 residues. CDR1 SGHRS and CDR2 YFSETQ come from the germline V gene. Using reference TRBV5-1 and TRBJ2-3 for the parts outside the CDR3, the full variable domain is KAGVTQTPRYLIKTRGQQVTLSCSPISGHRSVSWYQQTPGQGLQFLFEYFSETQRNKGNFPGRFSGRQFSNSRSEMNVSTLELGDSALYLCASSLGTGRTDTQYFGPGTRLTVL.

This clone has just a few counts. The chain has TRBV6-5 and TRBJ2-1; 8 bases align to TRBD2. The CDR3 contains 15 residues. Germline CDR1 and CDR2: MNHEY and SVGAGI. V shed 6 bases, J shed 2 bases, and the junction held 6 bases outside the gene matches. CDR3 region: CASRLAVGPYNEQFF. CDR3 nucleotides: TGTGCCAGCAGACTAGCGGTAGGCCCCTACAATGAGCAGTTCTTC.

The chain carries TRBV11-2 and TRBJ2-1; 11 bases fit TRBD2. V was clipped by 9 bases and J by 7 bases; unmatched bases: 5. CDR3 length: 13 residues. Germline lookup yields CDR1 SGHAT and CDR2 FQNNGV. CDR3 nucleotide sequence: TGTGCCAGTCGGACTAGCGGGTCAAATGAGCAGTTCTTC. It yields the protein CASRTSGSNEQFF.

The table lists this clone with a count of one. The chain combines TRBV6-6 with TRBJ2-7; TRBD2 might be the D (6 bases). The CDR3 consists of 14 residues. The V end lost 6 bases, the J end lost 4 bases, and 16 bases lay between the germline ends. Germline assignment: CDR1 MNHNY and CDR2 SVGAGI (reference sequence). The CDR3, as DNA: TGTGCCAGCAGCCCCCCGGGACTTCTATACGAGCAGTACTTC. Its translation: CASSPPGLLYEQYF.

The sample holds many counts of this clone. V usage is TRBV10-3 and J usage is TRBJ1-1; D may be TRBD1 (6 bases). Germline V gene sequence: CDR1 ENHRY, CDR2 SYGVKD. CDR3 length: 12 residues. Trimming took 11 bases from V and 2 from J, leaving 12 bases between them. The CDR3, as DNA: TGTGCCGCTAGGGGGTCAAACACTGAAGCTTTCTTT. Translating gives CAARGSNTEAFF.

This clone was detected a few times. This chain uses TRBV14 with TRBJ1-5, with D perhaps matching TRBD1 (5 bases). CDR1 and CDR2 from the germline V gene are SGHDN and FVKESK. This CDR3 region has 13 residues. V lost 6 bases and J 6 bases, leaving 12 bases between the germline ends. The CDR3 is CASSPRVGQPQHF. The DNA of the CDR3 is TGTGCCAGCAGTCCCAGGGTAGGTCAGCCCCAGCATTTT.

The V gene is TRBV2, the J gene TRBJ1-5, with 8 nucleotides matching TRBD1. CDR1 is SNHLY, CDR2 FYNNEI, per germline. CDR3 length: 15 residues. The V segment lost 2 bases and the J segment 5 bases; nucleotides outside the gene matches: 5. The CDR3 DNA reads TGTGCCAGCAGTGAACAGGGGGCAAGTGATCAGCCCCAGCATTTT. Amino acid sequence: CASSEQGASDQPQHF.

The chain combines TRBV7-2 with TRBJ2-3, with D possibly being TRBD1 (6 bases). V shed 4 bases and J shed 3 bases, with 14 bases lying between them. The CDR3 has 15 residues. The V gene's germline CDR1 is SGHTA and CDR2 FQGNSA. CDR3 protein: CASSSNRDTTDTQYF. The DNA for the CDR3 is TGTGCCAGCAGCTCTAACAGGGACACAACAGATACGCAGTATTTT.

The genes are TRBV30 and TRBJ2-7, with TRBD1 as a possible D gene (5 bases). CDR3 length: 13 residues. Trimming pared 4 bases from V and 5 bases from J, leaving 15 bases between. In germline, CDR1 is GTSNPN, CDR2 SVGIG (reference sequence). CDR3 sequence reads: CAWNLAGPDEQYF. The CDR3 DNA reads TGTGCCTGGAATTTAGCAGGGCCAGACGAGCAGTACTTC. The entire variable domain, with the rest obtained from reference TRBV30 and TRBJ2-7, is as follows: SQTIHQWPATLVQPVGSPLSLECTVEGTSNPNLYWYRQAAGRGLQLLFYSVGIGQISSEVPQNLSASRPQDRQFILSSKKLLLSDSGFYLCAWNLAGPDEQYFGPGTRLTVT.

The CDR3 spells CASSRRLARSGELFF. Written as DNA, the CDR3 is TGTGCCAGCAGCCGGCGTCTAGCGAGGTCCGGGGAGCTGTTTTTT. The rearrangement links TRBV27 to TRBJ2-2, with a possible D match to TRBD2 (6 bases). Trimming removed 6 bases at V and 6 bases at J, with 17 bases between. Looked up from germline, CDR1 is MNHEY and CDR2 is SMNVEV (reference sequence). This CDR3 region has 15 residues.

This clone was seen a single time. The chain employs TRBV5-6 and TRBJ2-5; 14 nucleotides agree with TRBD2. This CDR3 contains 17 residues. J lost 4 bases, V lost 3 bases, and 8 bases had no gene match. Germline CDR1 SGHDT, CDR2 YYEEEE. CDR3 sequence (DNA): TGTGCCAGCAGCTGGAGACTAGCGGGGGGGCCTCGAGAGACCCAGTACTTC. Its protein is CASSWRLAGGPRETQYF.

The rearrangement uses TRBV19 and TRBJ1-5; D unclear. V lost 0 bases, J lost 7 bases, and 10 bases lay in between. CDR3 size: 14 residues. CDR1 is LNHDA, CDR2 SQIVND, per germline (reference sequence). The CDR3 nucleotides read TGTGCCAGTAGTATAGATGGTATAAGCCAGCCCCAGCATTTT. Translation gives CASSIDGISQPQHF.

This sequence joins TRBV18 and TRBJ2-1; the match to TRBD1 covers 9 bases. This CDR3 has 15 amino acids. Germline CDR1 is KGHSH and CDR2 is LQKENI. J gave up 2 bases and V 6 bases, and 5 bases lay outside the gene matches. CDR3 sequence: CASSSGTGPYNEQFF. The CDR3 DNA reads TGTGCCAGCTCGTCCGGGACAGGGCCCTACAATGAGCAGTTCTTC.

CDR3 in DNA: TGTGCCAGTACTCAACAAGTGGACACCGGGGAGCTGTTTTTT. Its translation is CASTQQVDTGELFF. The V call is TRBV19, the J call TRBJ2-2; D gene unclear. Germline CDR1 reads LNHDA; CDR2 reads SQIVND (reference sequence). V was shortened by 7 bases and J by 3 bases, with 12 bases between the two germline ends. The CDR3 consists of 14 residues.

This chain links TRBV4-1 with TRBJ2-6; the D gene is possibly TRBD2 (7 bases). This CDR3 spans 22 amino acids. Germline-derived CDR1 and CDR2 are MGHRA and YSYEKL. Trimming removed 5 bases at V and 0 bases at J, with 29 bases between. DNA of the CDR3: TGCGCCAGCAGCGAAACGAAGTTCCAGACGGCAAGGGGGGGCTCTGGGGCCAACGTCCTGACTTTC. Translating it yields CASSETKFQTARGGSGANVLTF.

The V call is TRBV15, the J call TRBJ1-3; unclear D gene. CDR1 is LNHNV and CDR2 is YYDKDF in the germline V gene (reference sequence). This CDR3 contains 14 residues. The V and J ends lost 2 bases and 4 bases respectively, with 9 bases between them. The CDR3 DNA reads as TGTGCCACCAGCAGAACCAGTTTGGGAAACACCATATATTTT. This sequence encodes CATSRTSLGNTIYF.

The chain combines TRBV5-4 with TRBJ2-4; 8 bases map to TRBD1. This CDR3 contains 16 residues. V was clipped by 3 bases and J by 1 base; unmatched bases: 6. Germline CDR1 and CDR2: SGHNT and YYREEE (reference sequence). The CDR3 spells CASSSQGAGAKNIQYF. CDR3 nucleotide sequence: TGTGCCAGCAGCTCCCAGGGGGCGGGGGCCAAAAACATTCAGTACTTC.

The chain recombines TRBV14 with TRBJ2-7; D is uncertain. Deletions cut 0 bases from V and 3 bases from J, with 9 bases between. This CDR3 has 14 amino acids. Germline CDR1 and CDR2: SGHDN and FVKESK. Here the CDR3 reads CASSQDYSFYEQYF. For the CDR3, the DNA is TGTGCCAGCAGCCAAGATTACAGCTTCTACGAGCAGTACTTC.

The chain is built from TRBV2 and TRBJ2-1; TRBD2 is a possible D gene (7 bases). The CDR3 spans 13 residues. Trimming stripped 0 bases from V and 9 bases from J, with 9 bases between. In germline, CDR1 is SNHLY, CDR2 FYNNEI. For the CDR3, the DNA is TGTGCCAGCAGTGAAGCAAGGGGGGGTGAGCAGTTCTTC. This codes for CASSEARGGEQFF. The entire variable domain, with the rest obtained from reference TRBV2 and TRBJ2-1, is as follows: EPEVTQTPSHQVTQMGQEVILRCVPISNHLYFYWYRQILGQKVEFLVSFYNNEISEKSEIFDDQFSVERPDGSNFTLKIRSTKLEDSAMYFCASSEARGGEQFFGPGTRLTVL.

The chain is built from TRBV7-2 and TRBJ2-7; TRBD1 aligns across 7 bases. Germline CDR1 and CDR2: SGHTA and FQGNSA. V lost 5 bases, J lost 7 bases, and 11 bases stayed unmatched. The CDR3 extends over 14 amino acids. The CDR3 loop is CASSPRTGLVEQYF. CDR3 bases: TGTGCCAGCAGCCCCAGGACAGGCCTGGTTGAGCAGTACTTC.

The chain carries TRBV30 and TRBJ1-1, with 7 bases identical to TRBD1. The CDR3 sequence is 14 residues long. Germline V gene lookup returns CDR1 GTSNPN and CDR2 SVGIG (reference sequence). The J segment lost 6 bases and the V segment lost 4 bases, leaving 11 bases of the junction unmatched. Here the CDR3 reads CAWKAQGGGAEAFF. Written as DNA, the CDR3 is TGTGCCTGGAAAGCCCAGGGGGGTGGAGCTGAAGCTTTCTTT.

The V gene is TRBV6-1, the J gene TRBJ2-5; TRBD1 is a possible D gene (6 bases). Trimming took 2 bases from V and 7 from J, leaving 14 bases between them. Germline V CDR1 and CDR2: MNHNS, SASEGT. CDR3 length equals 14 residues. The DNA of the CDR3 is TGTGCCAGCAGTGAACGGTCCTCCAGGGGGACCCAGTACTTC. It specifies CASSERSSRGTQYF.

The chain employs TRBV6-5 and TRBJ2-7; 8 bases are a match to TRBD2. Germline V gene data show CDR1 as MNHEY and CDR2 as SVGAGI. The CDR3 has 15 amino acids. The J segment lost 5 bases and the V segment lost 10 bases, leaving 16 bases of the junction unmatched. CDR3 sequence reads: CATKASGSSFDEQYF. CDR3 in DNA: TGTGCCACCAAAGCGAGCGGGAGTAGCTTCGACGAGCAGTACTTC.